These T cell receptor beta chains were read from a single sample in a study of neurological immune-mediated disorders. One entry per CDR3 protein, called by TCRdb with MiXCR from the 5' RACE reads. The sample lists approximately 130,000 distinct CDR3 sequences, more than 2.5% occurring once. Sequences were obtained from PBMCs. These TCRs come from a woman under 40 with multiple sclerosis. The CDR3 runs from the conserved cysteine through the conserved F or W. D genes are given only for firm matches.

cdr3_aa	d_call	cdr3_length	v_call	j_call
CGAARQTNTEAFF	NA	13	TRBV29-1	TRBJ1-1
CSAGRTSGSYEQYF	TRBD2	14	TRBV20-1	TRBJ2-7
CASSRLGEQFF	NA	11	TRBV12-3/TRBV12-4	TRBJ2-1
CASSQDWAPNSPLHF	NA	15	TRBV14	TRBJ1-6
CASSHLDRYNEQFF	NA	14	TRBV4-3	TRBJ2-1
CASSWEGQGTYNEQFF	TRBD1	16	TRBV5-5	TRBJ2-1
CSARETVFQETQYF	NA	14	TRBV20-1	TRBJ2-5
CASSPMGAGGFFTDTQYF	TRBD2	18	TRBV12-3/TRBV12-4	TRBJ2-3
CSARVLGTIGSNTIYF	NA	16	TRBV20-1	TRBJ1-3
CASRQSTDTQYF	NA	12	TRBV27	TRBJ2-3
CASSQDAGRNLYNEQFF	NA	17	TRBV14	TRBJ2-1
CASSPGTVVSGNTIYF	TRBD1	16	TRBV7-9	TRBJ1-3
CATQLGHTDTQYF	NA	13	TRBV10-3	TRBJ2-3
CASSLRQGIAGELFF	NA	15	TRBV5-5	TRBJ2-2
CASSLDGTDTDTQYF	TRBD1	15	TRBV5-5	TRBJ2-3
CSAREARRNTGELFF	NA	15	TRBV20-1	TRBJ2-2
CSASRAEGNTGELFF	NA	15	TRBV20-1	TRBJ2-2
CASSMTVNTEAFF	NA	13	TRBV19	TRBJ1-1
CASSYPQGLTTGELFF	NA	16	TRBV6-2/TRBV6-3	TRBJ2-2
CASSRRGTGAYEQYF	TRBD1	15	TRBV7-2	TRBJ2-7